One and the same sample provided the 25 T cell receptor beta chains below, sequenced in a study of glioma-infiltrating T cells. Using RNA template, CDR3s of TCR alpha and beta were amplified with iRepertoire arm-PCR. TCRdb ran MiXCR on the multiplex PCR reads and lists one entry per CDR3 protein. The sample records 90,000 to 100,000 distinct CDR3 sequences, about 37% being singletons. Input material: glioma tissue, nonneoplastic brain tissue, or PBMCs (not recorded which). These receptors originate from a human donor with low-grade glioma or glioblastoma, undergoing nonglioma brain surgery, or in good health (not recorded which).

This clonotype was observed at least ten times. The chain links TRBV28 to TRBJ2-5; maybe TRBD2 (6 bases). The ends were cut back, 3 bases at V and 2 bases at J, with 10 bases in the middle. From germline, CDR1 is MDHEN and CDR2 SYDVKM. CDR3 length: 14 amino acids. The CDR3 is CASSLSGGQETQYF. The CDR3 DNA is TGTGCCAGCAGTTTGTCCGGGGGTCAAGAGACCCAGTACTTC.

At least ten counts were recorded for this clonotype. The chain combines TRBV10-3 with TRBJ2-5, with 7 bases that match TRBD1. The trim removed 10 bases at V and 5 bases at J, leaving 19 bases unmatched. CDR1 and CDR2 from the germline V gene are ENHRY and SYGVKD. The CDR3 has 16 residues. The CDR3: CATTPGRTTGEETQYF. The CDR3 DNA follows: TGTGCCACCACACCCGGACGAACAACAGGGGAGGAGACCCAGTACTTC.

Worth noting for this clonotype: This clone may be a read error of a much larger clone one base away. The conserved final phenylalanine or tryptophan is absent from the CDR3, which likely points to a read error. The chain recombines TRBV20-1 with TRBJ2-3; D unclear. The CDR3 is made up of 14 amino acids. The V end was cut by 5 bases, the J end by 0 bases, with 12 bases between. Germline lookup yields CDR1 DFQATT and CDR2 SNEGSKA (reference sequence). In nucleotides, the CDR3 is TGCAGTGCTTTGGAGTTCTCTAGCACAGATACGCAGTATTCT. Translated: CSALEFSSTDTQYS.

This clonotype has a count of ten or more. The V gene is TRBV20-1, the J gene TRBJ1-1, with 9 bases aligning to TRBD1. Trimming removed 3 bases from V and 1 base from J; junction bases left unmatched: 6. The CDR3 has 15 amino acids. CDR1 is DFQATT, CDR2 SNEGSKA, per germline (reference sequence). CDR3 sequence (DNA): TGCAGTGCTAGGGGGACAGGGCCTCGGAACACTGAAGCTTTCTTT. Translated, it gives CSARGTGPRNTEAFF.

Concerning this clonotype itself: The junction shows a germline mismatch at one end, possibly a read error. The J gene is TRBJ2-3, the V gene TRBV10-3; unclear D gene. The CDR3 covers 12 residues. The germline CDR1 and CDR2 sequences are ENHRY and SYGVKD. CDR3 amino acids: CATSASTDTQYF. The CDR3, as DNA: TGCGCCACCTCAGCTAGCACAGATACGCAGTATTTT.

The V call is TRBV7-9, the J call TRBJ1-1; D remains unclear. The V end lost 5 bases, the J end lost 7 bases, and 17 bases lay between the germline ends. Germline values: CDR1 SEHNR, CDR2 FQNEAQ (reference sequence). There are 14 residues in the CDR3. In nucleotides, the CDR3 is TGTGCCAGCAGCACGGAGGAAGGTAAAGGTGAAGCTTTCTTT. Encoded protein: CASSTEEGKGEAFF.

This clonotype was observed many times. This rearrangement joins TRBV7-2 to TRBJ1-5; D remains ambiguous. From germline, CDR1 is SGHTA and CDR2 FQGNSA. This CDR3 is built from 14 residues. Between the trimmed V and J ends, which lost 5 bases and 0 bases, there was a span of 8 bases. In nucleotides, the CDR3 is TGTGCCAGCAGCCTACAAAGTAGCAATCAGCCCCAGCATTTT. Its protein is CASSLQSSNQPQHF.

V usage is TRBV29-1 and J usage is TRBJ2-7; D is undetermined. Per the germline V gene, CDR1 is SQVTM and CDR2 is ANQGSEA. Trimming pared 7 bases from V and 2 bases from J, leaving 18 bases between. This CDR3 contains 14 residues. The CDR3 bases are TGCAGCGGATCGGAAAACCAGGACCCCTACGAGCAGTACTTC. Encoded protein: CSGSENQDPYEQYF.

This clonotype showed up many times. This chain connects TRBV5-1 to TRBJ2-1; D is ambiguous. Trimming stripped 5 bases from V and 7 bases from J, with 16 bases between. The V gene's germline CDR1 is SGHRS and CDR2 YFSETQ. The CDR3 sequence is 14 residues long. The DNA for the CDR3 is TGCGCCAGCAGAGACGTGTATGGTAAGAATGAGCAGTTCTTC. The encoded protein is CASRDVYGKNEQFF.

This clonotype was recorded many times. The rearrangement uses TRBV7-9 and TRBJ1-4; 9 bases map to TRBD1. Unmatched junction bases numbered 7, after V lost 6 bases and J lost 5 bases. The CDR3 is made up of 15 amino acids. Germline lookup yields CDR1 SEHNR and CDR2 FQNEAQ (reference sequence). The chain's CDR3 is CASSPPGTGNEKLFF. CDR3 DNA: TGTGCCAGCAGTCCGCCCGGGACAGGGAATGAAAAACTGTTTTTT.

The CDR3 nucleotides are TGTGCCAGCATGGGCGGGATGGAAGAGACCCAGTACTTC. Protein sequence: CASMGGMEETQYF. This chain links TRBV7-2 with TRBJ2-5; D perhaps matches TRBD2 (6 bases). The CDR3 runs 13 residues. The germline V gene has CDR1 SGHTA and CDR2 FQGNSA. V lost 7 bases and J 3 bases, leaving 12 bases between the germline ends.

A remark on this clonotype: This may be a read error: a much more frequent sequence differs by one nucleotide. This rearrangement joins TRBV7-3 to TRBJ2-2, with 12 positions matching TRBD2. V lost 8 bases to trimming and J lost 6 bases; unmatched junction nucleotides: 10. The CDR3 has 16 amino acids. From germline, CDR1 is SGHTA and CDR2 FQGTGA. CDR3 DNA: TGTGCCAGCGGCCCTCTAGCGGGGGGGCCTCCCGGGGAGCTGTTTTTT. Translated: CASGPLAGGPPGELFF.

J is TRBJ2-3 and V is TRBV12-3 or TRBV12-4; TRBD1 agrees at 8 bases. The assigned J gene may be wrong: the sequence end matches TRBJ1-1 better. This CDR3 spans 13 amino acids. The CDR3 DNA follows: TGTGCCAGCAGTTCCCAGGGGGCAATTGAGGCTTTCTTT. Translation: CASSSQGAIEAFF.

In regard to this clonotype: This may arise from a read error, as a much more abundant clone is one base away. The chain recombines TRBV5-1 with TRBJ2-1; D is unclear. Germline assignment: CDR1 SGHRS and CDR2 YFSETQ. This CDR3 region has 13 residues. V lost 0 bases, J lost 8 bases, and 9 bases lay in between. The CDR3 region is CASSLGGKDEQFF. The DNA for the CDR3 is TGCGCCAGCAGCTTGGGAGGAAAAGATGAGCAGTTCTTC.

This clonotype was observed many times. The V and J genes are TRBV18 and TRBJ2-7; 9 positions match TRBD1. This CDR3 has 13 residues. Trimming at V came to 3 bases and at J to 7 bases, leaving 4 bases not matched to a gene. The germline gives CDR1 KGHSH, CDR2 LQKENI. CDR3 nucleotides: TGTGCCAGCTCACCTTTGGACAGGGGAGAGCAGTACTTC. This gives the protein CASSPLDRGEQYF. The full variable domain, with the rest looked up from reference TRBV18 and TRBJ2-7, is NAGVMQNPRHLVRRRGQEARLRCSPMKGHSHVYWYRQLPEEGLKFMVYLQKENIIDESGMPKERFSAEFPKEGPSILRIQQVVRGDSAAYFCASSPLDRGEQYFGPGTRLTVT.

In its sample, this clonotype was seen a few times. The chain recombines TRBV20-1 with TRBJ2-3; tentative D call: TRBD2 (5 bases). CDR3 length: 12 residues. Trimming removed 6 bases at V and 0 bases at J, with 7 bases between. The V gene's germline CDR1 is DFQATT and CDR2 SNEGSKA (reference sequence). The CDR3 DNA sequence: TGCAGTGCCCGGAGGAGCACAGATACGCAGTATTTT. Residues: CSARRSTDTQYF.

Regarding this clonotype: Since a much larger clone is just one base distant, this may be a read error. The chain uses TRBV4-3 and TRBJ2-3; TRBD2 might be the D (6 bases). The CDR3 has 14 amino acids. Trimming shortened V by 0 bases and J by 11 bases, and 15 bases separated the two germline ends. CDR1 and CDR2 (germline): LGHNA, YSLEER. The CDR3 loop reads CASSQEGGYNGQYF. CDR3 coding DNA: TGCGCCAGCAGCCAAGAGGGAGGATACAATGGGCAGTATTTT.

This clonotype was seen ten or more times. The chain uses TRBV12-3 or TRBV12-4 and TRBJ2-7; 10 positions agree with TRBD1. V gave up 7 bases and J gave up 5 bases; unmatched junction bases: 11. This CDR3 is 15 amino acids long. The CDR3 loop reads CASTTLRDRGHEQYF. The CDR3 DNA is TGTGCCAGCACAACCCTGCGGGACAGGGGCCACGAGCAGTACTTC.

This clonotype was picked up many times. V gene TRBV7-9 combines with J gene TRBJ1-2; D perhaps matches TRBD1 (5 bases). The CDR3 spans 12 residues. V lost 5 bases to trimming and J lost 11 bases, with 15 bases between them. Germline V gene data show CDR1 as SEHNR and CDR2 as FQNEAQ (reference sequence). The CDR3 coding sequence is TGTGCCAGCAGCCCAACAGGACCTCTGTACACCTTC. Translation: CASSPTGPLYTF.

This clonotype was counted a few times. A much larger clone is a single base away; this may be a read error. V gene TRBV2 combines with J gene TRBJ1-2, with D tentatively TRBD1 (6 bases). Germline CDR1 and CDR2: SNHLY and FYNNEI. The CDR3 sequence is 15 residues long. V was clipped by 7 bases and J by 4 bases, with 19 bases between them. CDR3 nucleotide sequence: TGTGCCAGCACTGTTCGGGGGGGCAGTAGCTATGGCTACACCTTC. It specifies CASTVRGGSSYGYTF.

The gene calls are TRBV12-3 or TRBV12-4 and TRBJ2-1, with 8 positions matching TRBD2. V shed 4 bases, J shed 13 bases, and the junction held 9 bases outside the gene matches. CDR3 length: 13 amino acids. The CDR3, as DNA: TGTGCCAGCAGTTCGGGACTAGGTGGGACCCAGTTCTTC. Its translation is CASSSGLGGTQFF.

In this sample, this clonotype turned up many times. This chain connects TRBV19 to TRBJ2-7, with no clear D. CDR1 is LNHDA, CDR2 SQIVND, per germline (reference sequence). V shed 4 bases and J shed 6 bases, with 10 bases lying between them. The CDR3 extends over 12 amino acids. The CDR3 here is CASSNPLGEQYF. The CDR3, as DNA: TGTGCCAGTAGTAACCCCCTGGGCGAGCAGTACTTC.

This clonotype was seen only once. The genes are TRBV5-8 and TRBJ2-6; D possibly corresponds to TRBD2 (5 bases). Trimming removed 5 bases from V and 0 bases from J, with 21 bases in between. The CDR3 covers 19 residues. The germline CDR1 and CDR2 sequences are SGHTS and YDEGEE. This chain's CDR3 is CASSLEVWAGTSGANVLTF. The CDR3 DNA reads TGTGCCAGCAGTCTGGAGGTTTGGGCAGGCACCTCTGGGGCCAACGTCCTGACTTTC.

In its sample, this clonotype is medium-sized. The CDR3 sequence is CASSTGLAVYNEQFF. Written as DNA, the CDR3 is TGTGCCAGCAGTACTGGACTAGCGGTTTACAATGAGCAGTTCTTC. The chain is built from TRBV6-1 and TRBJ2-1; the match to TRBD2 covers 10 bases. The CDR3 spans 15 residues. Germline V gene data show CDR1 as MNHNS and CDR2 as SASEGT. The V and J ends lost 5 bases and 4 bases, in that order; junction bases with no gene match: 5.

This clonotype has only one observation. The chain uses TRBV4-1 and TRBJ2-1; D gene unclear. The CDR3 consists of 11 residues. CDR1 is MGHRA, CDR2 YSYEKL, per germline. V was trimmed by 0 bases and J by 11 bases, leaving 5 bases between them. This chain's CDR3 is CASSQEGKQFF. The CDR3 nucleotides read TGCGCCAGCAGCCAAGAGGGTAAGCAGTTCTTC.